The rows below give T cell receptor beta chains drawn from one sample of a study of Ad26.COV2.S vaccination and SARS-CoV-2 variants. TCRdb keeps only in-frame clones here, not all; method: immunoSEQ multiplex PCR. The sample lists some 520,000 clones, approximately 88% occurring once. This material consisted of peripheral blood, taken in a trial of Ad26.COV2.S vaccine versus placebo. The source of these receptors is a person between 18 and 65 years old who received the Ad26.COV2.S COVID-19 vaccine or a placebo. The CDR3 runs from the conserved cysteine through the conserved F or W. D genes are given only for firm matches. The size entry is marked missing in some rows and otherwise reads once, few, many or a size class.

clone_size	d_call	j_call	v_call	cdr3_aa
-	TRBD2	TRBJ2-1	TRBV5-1	CASDPGLSHNEQFF
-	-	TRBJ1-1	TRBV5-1	CASSTTGAGNTEAFF
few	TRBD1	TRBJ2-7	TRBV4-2	CASSQEPGTGKYEQYF
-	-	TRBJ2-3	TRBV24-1	CATSDPGAFLGTQYF
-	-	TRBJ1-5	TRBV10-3	CAISEPYQPQHF
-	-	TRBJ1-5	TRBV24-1	CATSPGRRDNQPQHF
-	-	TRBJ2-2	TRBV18	CASLPTGNTGELFF
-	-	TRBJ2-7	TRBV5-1	CASSLGRDEQYF
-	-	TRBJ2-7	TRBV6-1	CASSEPPGLSYEQYF
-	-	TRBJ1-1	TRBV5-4	CASSLGLTDEAFF
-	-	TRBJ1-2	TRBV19	CASSISPTGGYGYTF
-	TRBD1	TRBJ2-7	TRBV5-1	CASSSGQGPTYEQYF
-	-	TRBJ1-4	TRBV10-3	CAISASPATNEKLFF
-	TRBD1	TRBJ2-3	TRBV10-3	CAVGRQGPSTDTQYF
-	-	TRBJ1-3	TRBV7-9	CASTSIGTGSNTIYF
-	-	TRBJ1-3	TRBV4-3	CASSRTLITAGNTIYF
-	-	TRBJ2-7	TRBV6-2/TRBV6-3	CASSSMSSRGLYEQYF
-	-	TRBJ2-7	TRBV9	CASSVGDMSSYEQYF
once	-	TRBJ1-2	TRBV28	CASSLWGAYGYTF
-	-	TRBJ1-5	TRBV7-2	CASSIGVNGNQPQHF
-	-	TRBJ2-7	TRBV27	CASSLRRWDEQYF
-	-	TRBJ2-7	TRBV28	CASSLPTSYEQYF
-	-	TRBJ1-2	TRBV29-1	CSVEGLYGYTF
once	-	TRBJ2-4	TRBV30	CAWSRGRDIQYF
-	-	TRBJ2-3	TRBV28	CASSLSHGAGSGTDTQYF
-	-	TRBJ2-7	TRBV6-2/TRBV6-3	CASSSWVYEQYF
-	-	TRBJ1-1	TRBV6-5	CATALGGTGLAFF
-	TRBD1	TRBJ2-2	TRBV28	CASSTQGSGELFF
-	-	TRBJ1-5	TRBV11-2	CASSLRGFGPQHF
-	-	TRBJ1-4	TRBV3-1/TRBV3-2	CASSQRLTNEKLFF
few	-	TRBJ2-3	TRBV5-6	CASSLMGKGTDTQYF
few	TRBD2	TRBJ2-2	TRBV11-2	CASSLVRGDTGELFF
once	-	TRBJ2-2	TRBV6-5	CASSHSVTGELFF
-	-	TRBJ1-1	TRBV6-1	CASSETGPTEAFF
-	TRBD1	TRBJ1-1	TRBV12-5	CASGLPGPGGAFF
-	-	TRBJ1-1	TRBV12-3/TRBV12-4	CASTPGGIEAFF
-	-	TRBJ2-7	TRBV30	CAWNPTSGRGEQYF
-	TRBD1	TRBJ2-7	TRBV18	CASSPRDRVYEQYF
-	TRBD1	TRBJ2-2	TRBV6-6	CASRSATGTTGELFF
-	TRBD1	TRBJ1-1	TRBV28	CASTRDRVGSNTEAFF
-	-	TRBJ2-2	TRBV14	CASSRLVQGSGELFF
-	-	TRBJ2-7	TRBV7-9	CASSPGSGSHEQYF
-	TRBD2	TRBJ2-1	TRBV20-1	CSASISGSLNEQFF
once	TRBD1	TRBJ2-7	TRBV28	CASRRDRGTYEQYF
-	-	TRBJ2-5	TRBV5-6	CASSLRFGGGVETQYF
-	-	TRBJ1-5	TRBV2	CASSRLGPQHF